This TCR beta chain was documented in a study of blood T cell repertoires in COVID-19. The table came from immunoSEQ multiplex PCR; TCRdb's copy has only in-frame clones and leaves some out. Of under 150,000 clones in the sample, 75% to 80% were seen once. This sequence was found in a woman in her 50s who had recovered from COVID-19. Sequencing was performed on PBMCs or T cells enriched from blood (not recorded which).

CDR3 amino acids: CASSPGGGGAKTQYF. Here the CDR3 DNA reads TGTGCCAGCAGCCCGGGCGGCGGGGGGGCGAAGACCCAGTACTTC. The chain uses TRBV5-5 and TRBJ2-5; 9 bases align to TRBD2. Germline V gene lookup returns CDR1 SGHKS and CDR2 YYEKEE (reference sequence). The CDR3 loop spans 15 amino acids. Trimming cost V 4 bases and J 6 bases; bases outside gene matches: 10.